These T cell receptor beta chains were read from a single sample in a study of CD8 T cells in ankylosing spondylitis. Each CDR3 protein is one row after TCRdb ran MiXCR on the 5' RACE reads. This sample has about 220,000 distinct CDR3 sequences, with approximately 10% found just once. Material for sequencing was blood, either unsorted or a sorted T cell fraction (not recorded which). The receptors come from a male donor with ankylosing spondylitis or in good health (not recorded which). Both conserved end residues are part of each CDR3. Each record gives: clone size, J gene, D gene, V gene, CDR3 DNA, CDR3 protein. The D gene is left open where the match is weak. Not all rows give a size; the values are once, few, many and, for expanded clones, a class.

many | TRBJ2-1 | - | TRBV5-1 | TGCGCCAGCAGCTTGGATTCAGGGAGCTCCTACAATGAGCAGTTCTTC | CASSLDSGSSYNEQFF
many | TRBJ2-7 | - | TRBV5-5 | TGTGCCAGCAGCACCGCTAATTCCGCGATTTACGAGCAGTACTTC | CASSTANSAIYEQYF
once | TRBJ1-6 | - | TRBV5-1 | TGCGACAGCAGCTCCGGACCGACCAATTCACCCCTCCACTTT | CDSSSGPTNSPLHF
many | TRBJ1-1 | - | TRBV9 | TGTGCCAGCAGCGCGGGACTTCGGGACACTGAAGCTTTCTTT | CASSAGLRDTEAFF
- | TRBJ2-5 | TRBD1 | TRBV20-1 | TGCAGTGCTAGGCCGGGGACAGGGGCGAAGGAGACCCAGTACTTC | CSARPGTGAKETQYF
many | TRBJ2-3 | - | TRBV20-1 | TGCAGTGCTAGAGTACCAGGGGATACAGATACGCAGTATTTT | CSARVPGDTDTQYF
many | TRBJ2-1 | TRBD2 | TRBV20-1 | TGCAGTGCTAGATGGCGGGGGGGGTCCTACAATGAGCAGTTCTTC | CSARWRGGSYNEQFF
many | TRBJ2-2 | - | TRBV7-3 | TGTGCCAGCAGCTTAATGTCAGGAAGTAACACCGGGGAGCTGTTTTTT | CASSLMSGSNTGELFF
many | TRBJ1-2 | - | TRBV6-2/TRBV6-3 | TGTGCCAGCAGCCCGGACATCTACTATGGCTACACCTTC | CASSPDIYYGYTF
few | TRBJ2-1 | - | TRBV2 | TGTGCCAGTTCGACCGGGACTGTCAATGAGCAGTTCTTC | CASSTGTVNEQFF
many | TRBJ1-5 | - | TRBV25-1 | TGTGCCAGCAGCCAGACAGGCCGGGATCAGCCCCAGCATTTT | CASSQTGRDQPQHF
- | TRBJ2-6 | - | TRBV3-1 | TGTGCCAGCAGCCAAGGGCCCGGGGCCAACGTCCTGACTTTC | CASSQGPGANVLTF
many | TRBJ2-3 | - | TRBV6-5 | TGTGCCAGCAGGAGTGGAGGGAATACGCAGTATTTT | CASRSGGNTQYF
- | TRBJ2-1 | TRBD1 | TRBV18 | TGTGCCAGCTCACCCTTGTACAGGGGTTCCCACAATGAGCAGTTCTTC | CASSPLYRGSHNEQFF
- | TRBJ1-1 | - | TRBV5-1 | TGCGCCAGCACCCGTGAGATCAGCACTGAAGCTTTCTTT | CASTREISTEAFF
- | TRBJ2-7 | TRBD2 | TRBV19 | TGTGCCACAGGACTAGAGAGCTCCTACGAGCAGTACTTC | CATGLESSYEQYF
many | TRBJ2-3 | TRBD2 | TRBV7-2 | TGTGCCAGCAGCTCCCTAGCGGGGGGCACTACAGATACGCAGTATTTT | CASSSLAGGTTDTQYF
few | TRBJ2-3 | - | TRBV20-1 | TGCAGTGCTCCTCTCGGCACAGATACGCAGTATTTT | CSAPLGTDTQYF
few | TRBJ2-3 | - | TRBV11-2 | TGTGCCAGCACTACCTCGGGGGAAGCAGATACGCAGTATTTT | CASTTSGEADTQYF
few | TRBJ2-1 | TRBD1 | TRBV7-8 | TGTGCCAGCAGCTTAGATCGGACAGGGGGAAGGGAGCAGTTCTTC | CASSLDRTGGREQFF
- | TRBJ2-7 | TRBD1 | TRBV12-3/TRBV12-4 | TGTGCCAGTAGACAGGGGACAGTCTACGAGCAGTACTTC | CASRQGTVYEQYF
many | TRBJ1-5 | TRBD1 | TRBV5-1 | TGCGCCAGCAGCCAGGACAGGGGGGGGCAGCCCCAGCATTTT | CASSQDRGGQPQHF
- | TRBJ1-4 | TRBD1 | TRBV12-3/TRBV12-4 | TGTGCCAGCAGCTTAAACAGGGGGCAGAGTAATGAAAAACTGTTTTTT | CASSLNRGQSNEKLFF
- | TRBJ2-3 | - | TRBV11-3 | TGTGCCAGCAGCCTCTCCGGGCTGCTCACAGATACGCAGTATTTT | CASSLSGLLTDTQYF
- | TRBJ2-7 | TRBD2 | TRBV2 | TGTGCCAGCAGTGAAGTGGGAGGGGCCTACGAGCAGTACTTC | CASSEVGGAYEQYF
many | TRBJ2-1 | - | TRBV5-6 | TGTGCCAGCAGCATCTCCTACAATGAGCAGTTCTTC | CASSISYNEQFF
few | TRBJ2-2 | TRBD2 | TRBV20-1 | TGCAGTGCCCCATCTCCCGAGAGCGGGGGGACGGGGACCGGGGAGCTGTTTTTT | CSAPSPESGGTGTGELFF
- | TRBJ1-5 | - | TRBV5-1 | TGCGCCAGCAGCATTGGGACAAACATAGGCAATCAGCCCCAGCATTTT | CASSIGTNIGNQPQHF
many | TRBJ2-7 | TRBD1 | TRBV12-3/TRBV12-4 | TGTGCCAGCAGCATGTTGAAGGGGGCCGGGTACGAGCAGTACTTC | CASSMLKGAGYEQYF
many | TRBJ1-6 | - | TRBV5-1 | TGCGCCAGCAGCTCCTGGGGGCTGGAGCCCTTCGCACCCCTCCACTTT | CASSSWGLEPFAPLHF
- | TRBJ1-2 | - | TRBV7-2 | TGTGCCAGCAGCTTAGCGCCGGGTTCTAACTATGGCTACACCTTC | CASSLAPGSNYGYTF
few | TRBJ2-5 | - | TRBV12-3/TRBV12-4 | TGTGCCAGCAGCACGGCGGGGCAAGAGACCCAGTACTTC | CASSTAGQETQYF
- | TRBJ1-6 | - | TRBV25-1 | TGTGCCAGCAGTGAGTGGGGGGTCGGCAATTCACCCCTCCACTTT | CASSEWGVGNSPLHF
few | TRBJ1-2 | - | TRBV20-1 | TGCAGTGCTCGCTTATCGAGAGGCTACACCTTC | CSARLSRGYTF
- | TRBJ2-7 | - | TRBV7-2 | TGTGCCAGCACCCAGACACCTGACGAGCAGTACTTC | CASTQTPDEQYF
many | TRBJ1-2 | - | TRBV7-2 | TGTGCCAGCAGCTTAGTAAGGGAGGGTGGCTACACCTTC | CASSLVREGGYTF
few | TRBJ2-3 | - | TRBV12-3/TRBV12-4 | TGTGCCAGCAGTTTTGTCACGCAGGATACGCAGTATTTT | CASSFVTQDTQYF
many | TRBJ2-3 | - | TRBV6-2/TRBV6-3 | TGTGCCAGCAGTTGGGGACCAACGACCACAGATACGCAGTATTTT | CASSWGPTTTDTQYF
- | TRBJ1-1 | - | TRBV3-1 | TGTGCCAGCAGCCAAGATGAGTCGGCGGGAGCTTTCTTT | CASSQDESAGAFF
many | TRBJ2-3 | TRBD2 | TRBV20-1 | TGCAGTGCTGGAAGTAGCGGGGGCGGCCGCACAGATACGCAGTATTTT | CSAGSSGGGRTDTQYF
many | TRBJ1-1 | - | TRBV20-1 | TGCAGTGCTCCCCGACCAGGGAATACTGAAGCTTTCTTT | CSAPRPGNTEAFF
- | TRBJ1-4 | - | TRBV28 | TGTGCCAGCAGTTTCGGCGTAAATGAAAAACTGTTTTTT | CASSFGVNEKLFF
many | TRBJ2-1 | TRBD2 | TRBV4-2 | TGTGCCAGCAGCCAGTTCTTCTCCGGGACTAGCGGGGATCCCAGAAGGAATGAGCAGTTCTTC | CASSQFFSGTSGDPRRNEQFF
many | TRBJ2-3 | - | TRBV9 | TGTGCCAGCAGCGATTTCCCAGATACGCAGTATTTT | CASSDFPDTQYF
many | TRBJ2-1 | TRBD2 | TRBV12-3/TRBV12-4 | TGTGCCAGCAGTTTGGTCTCTAGCGGGGGGGCCGATGAGCAGTTCTTC | CASSLVSSGGADEQFF
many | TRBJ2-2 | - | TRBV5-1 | TGCGCCAGCAGACAGGAGCCGAACACCGGGGAGCTGTTTTTT | CASRQEPNTGELFF
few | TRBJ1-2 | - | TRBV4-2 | TGTGCCAGCAGCCAAGATTCAGGGGCGGACTATGGCTACACCTTC | CASSQDSGADYGYTF
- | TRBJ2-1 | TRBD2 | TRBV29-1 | TGCAGCGCCCATCCTAGCGGGGGGCTCAATGAGCAGTTCTTC | CSAHPSGGLNEQFF
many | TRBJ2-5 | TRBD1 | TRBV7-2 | TGTGCCAGCAAAAGGACAGGCCAAGAGACCCAGTACTTC | CASKRTGQETQYF
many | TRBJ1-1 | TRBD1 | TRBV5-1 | TGCGCCAGCAGCTCCGGGACAGGGGGTCCCACTGAAGCTTTCTTT | CASSSGTGGPTEAFF